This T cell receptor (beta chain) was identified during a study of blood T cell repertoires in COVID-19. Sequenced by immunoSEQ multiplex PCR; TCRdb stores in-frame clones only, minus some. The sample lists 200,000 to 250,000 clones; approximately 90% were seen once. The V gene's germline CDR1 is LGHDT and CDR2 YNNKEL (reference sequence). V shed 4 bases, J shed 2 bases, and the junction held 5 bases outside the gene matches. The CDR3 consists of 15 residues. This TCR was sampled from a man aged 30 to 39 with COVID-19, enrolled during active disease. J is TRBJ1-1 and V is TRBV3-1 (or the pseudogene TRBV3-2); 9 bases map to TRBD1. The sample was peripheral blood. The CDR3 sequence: CASSLGTGRNTEAFF. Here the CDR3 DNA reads TGTGCCAGCAGCCTCGGGACAGGGAGAAACACTGAAGCTTTCTTT.